These T cell receptor beta chains were read from a single sample in a study of T cells in Graves' hyperthyroidism and ophthalmopathy. TCRdb fed the multiplex PCR reads into MiXCR, producing one record per CDR3 protein. The repertoire has roughly 300,000 distinct CDR3 sequences, around 20% of them found once; the top ten carry 50%. The sequencing sample was made of blood. The source is a woman aged 50 to 60 with Graves' hyperthyroidism. The CDR3 runs from the conserved cysteine through the conserved F or W. Fields, in order: V gene, CDR3 length, CDR3 protein.

V: TRBV30; length: 15; CDR3: CAWKPKDRLFGEQYF
V: TRBV20-1; length: 14; CDR3: CSAGRQGAGNTIYF
V: TRBV2; length: 14; CDR3: CASSAHSNTGELFF
V: TRBV6-1; length: 15; CDR3: CASREGPHPKDEQYF
V: TRBV30; length: 14; CDR3: CAWSSLAGFGELFF
V: TRBV20-1; length: 13; CDR3: CSARDLQGYEQYF
V: TRBV20-1; length: 13; CDR3: CSARGGRSQPQHF
V: TRBV28; length: 14; CDR3: CASRVGGPTQPQHF
V: TRBV6-1; length: 15; CDR3: CASSEARTGRQPQHF
V: TRBV19; length: 12; CDR3: CASSKGTSGYTF
V: TRBV5-1; length: 15; CDR3: CASSFSAGFNTEAFF
V: TRBV7-9; length: 17; CDR3: CASSPPYTGGIYNEQFF
V: TRBV11-2; length: 18; CDR3: CASSLRQADRAFSSEQFF
V: TRBV24-1; length: 13; CDR3: CATSGGLGNEQYF
V: TRBV28; length: 12; CDR3: CASGGGLETQYF
V: TRBV6-2/TRBV6-3; length: 12; CDR3: CASSYLGTEAFF
V: TRBV7-2; length: 15; CDR3: CASSFQGASNQPQHF
V: TRBV6-2/TRBV6-3; length: 14; CDR3: CASSGTGPQETQYF
V: TRBV6-1; length: 15; CDR3: CASSPSGAGRIEQFF
V: TRBV20-1; length: 11; CDR3: CSARPLSTQYF
V: TRBV5-1; length: 13; CDR3: CASSLARGNTIYF
V: TRBV2; length: 12; CDR3: CASRERGYEQYF
V: TRBV2; length: 14; CDR3: CASGGGGGTGELFF
V: TRBV5-6; length: 13; CDR3: CASSFILGYEQYF
V: TRBV28; length: 16; CDR3: CASSLEWGAPNTEAFF
V: TRBV3-1; length: 16; CDR3: CASSHIGWGGDYGYTF
V: TRBV10-2; length: 20; CDR3: CARRRPWTSESRLTLYEQYF
V: TRBV5-1; length: 12; CDR3: CASSPTGAELFF
V: TRBV6-1; length: 14; CDR3: CASSEDTTNSPLHF
V: TRBV11-2; length: 17; CDR3: CASSPLGGFFGFYGYTF
V: TRBV6-1; length: 14; CDR3: CASRPTFQGNEQFF
V: TRBV20-1; length: 13; CDR3: CSAEGQVGGEQYF
V: TRBV20-1; length: 15; CDR3: CSARDSGTRQETQYF
V: TRBV5-1; length: 13; CDR3: CASSFQGAGGYTF
V: TRBV18; length: 13; CDR3: CASSPQGPTEAFF
V: TRBV20-1; length: 13; CDR3: CSAPGGGPGELFF
V: TRBV4-1; length: 15; CDR3: CASSPQTGRTGELFF
V: TRBV11-2; length: 17; CDR3: CASRGGWTGGSTDTQYF
V: TRBV25-1; length: 13; CDR3: CASSELQGHEQFF
V: TRBV12-3/TRBV12-4; length: 15; CDR3: CASSLNRGGADTQYF
V: TRBV7-9; length: 13; CDR3: CASSPSMNTEAFF
V: TRBV28; length: 15; CDR3: CASSPWRRSSSEAFF
V: TRBV7-2; length: 15; CDR3: CASSPMPRPTTEAFF
V: TRBV6-4; length: 15; CDR3: CASRPSGYSNQPQHF
V: TRBV6-5; length: 14; CDR3: CASNYEQVTGELFF
V: TRBV18; length: 18; CDR3: CASSRWGQGTLLGYGYTF
V: TRBV5-1; length: 15; CDR3: CASMNRGSTNEKLFF